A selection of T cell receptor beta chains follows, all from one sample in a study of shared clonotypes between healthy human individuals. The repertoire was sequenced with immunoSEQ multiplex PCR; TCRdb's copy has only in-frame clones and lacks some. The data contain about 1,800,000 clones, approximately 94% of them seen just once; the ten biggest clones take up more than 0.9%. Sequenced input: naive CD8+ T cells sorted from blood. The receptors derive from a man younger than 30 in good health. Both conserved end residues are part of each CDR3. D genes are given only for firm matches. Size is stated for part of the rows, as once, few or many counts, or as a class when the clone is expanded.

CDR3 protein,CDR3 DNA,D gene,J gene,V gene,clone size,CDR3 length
CASSFGGAEETQYF,TGTGCCAGCAGCTTCGGGGGGGCCGAAGAGACCCAGTACTTC,TRBD2,TRBJ2-5,TRBV5-6,once,14
CASSLRDLYYEQYF,TGTGCCAGCAGTTTAAGGGACCTTTACTACGAGCAGTACTTC,.,TRBJ2-7,TRBV28,.,14
CASSFTPGPVYEQYF,TGCGCCAGCAGCTTTACCCCGGGACCGGTCTACGAGCAGTACTTC,.,TRBJ2-7,TRBV5-1,.,15
CASSLRTSGGSTDTQYF,TGCGCCAGCAGCCTGCGGACTAGCGGGGGGTCCACAGATACGCAGTATTTT,TRBD2,TRBJ2-3,TRBV5-1,.,17
CSVVLVGDSYEQYF,TGCAGCGTCGTTCTAGTGGGGGACTCCTACGAGCAGTACTTC,.,TRBJ2-7,TRBV29-1,once,14
CASSYPTQGEETQYF,TGCGCCAGCAGCTACCCCACACAGGGAGAAGAGACCCAGTACTTC,.,TRBJ2-5,TRBV4-1,.,15
CASSSSTGPNTEAFF,TGTGCCAGCAGCTCGTCGACAGGCCCGAACACTGAAGCTTTCTTT,.,TRBJ1-1,TRBV7-9,once,15
CAIDSGSYNEQFF,TGTGCCATCGATAGCGGGAGTTACAATGAGCAGTTCTTC,TRBD2,TRBJ2-1,TRBV10-3,.,13
CASSWTSGSVTDTQYF,TGTGCCAGCAGCTGGACTAGCGGGAGTGTCACAGATACGCAGTATTTT,TRBD2,TRBJ2-3,TRBV5-4,.,16
CATQGAGWAGELFF,TGTGCCACTCAGGGGGCTGGATGGGCCGGGGAGCTGTTTTTT,TRBD1,TRBJ2-2,TRBV28,.,14
CASSLWTGDNEQFF,TGTGCCAGCAGTTTGTGGACAGGGGACAATGAGCAGTTCTTC,TRBD1,TRBJ2-1,TRBV28,.,14
CASSLMGLAGAYNEQFF,TGTGCCAGCAGCTTGATGGGTCTAGCGGGGGCCTACAATGAGCAGTTCTTC,TRBD2,TRBJ2-1,TRBV7-9,.,17
CASSSDAYQETQYF,TGTGCCAGCAGCAGCGACGCATACCAAGAGACCCAGTACTTC,.,TRBJ2-5,TRBV7-9,.,14
CASTELAGSYNEQFF,TGTGCCAGCACCGAACTAGCGGGGTCCTACAATGAGCAGTTCTTC,TRBD2,TRBJ2-1,TRBV27,once,15
CASGRQGENTEAFF,TGTGCCAGCGGGCGACAGGGGGAGAACACTGAAGCTTTCTTT,TRBD1,TRBJ1-1,TRBV28,.,14
CASSHRPSTGANVLTF,TGTGCCAGCAGCCACCGGCCCAGCACTGGGGCCAACGTCCTGACTTTC,.,TRBJ2-6,TRBV7-9,.,16
CASSQVTGGHEQYF,TGCGCCAGCAGCCAAGTGACAGGGGGCCACGAGCAGTACTTC,TRBD1,TRBJ2-7,TRBV4-1,.,14
CASSQEEGAGDTQYF,TGTGCCAGCAGCCAAGAGGAGGGGGCCGGAGATACGCAGTATTTT,.,TRBJ2-3,TRBV4-2,.,15
CASSHGLFYEQYF,TGTGCCAGTAGTCACGGACTCTTCTACGAGCAGTACTTC,.,TRBJ2-7,TRBV19,once,13
CASSLIRVKNEQYF,TGTGCCAGCAGCTTGATTCGGGTAAAGAACGAGCAGTACTTC,.,TRBJ2-7,TRBV5-6,.,14
CASSNMGQGASTDTQYF,TGTGCCAGCAGCAACATGGGACAGGGGGCGAGCACAGATACGCAGTATTTT,TRBD1,TRBJ2-3,TRBV7-9,.,17
CAISVRGQPSYEQYF,TGTGCCATCAGTGTACGAGGACAGCCCTCCTACGAGCAGTACTTC,.,TRBJ2-7,TRBV10-3,.,15
CASSFRDSVFLYGYTF,TGTGCCAGCAGCTTTCGGGACAGCGTCTTCCTTTATGGCTACACCTTC,TRBD1,TRBJ1-2,TRBV13,.,16
CASSRPRTEDTQYF,TGTGCCAGCAGCCGCCCCCGGACGGAAGATACGCAGTATTTT,.,TRBJ2-3,TRBV7-9,.,14
CASTPGSNYGYTF,TGTGCCAGCACCCCCGGATCTAACTATGGCTACACCTTC,.,TRBJ1-2,TRBV5-4,.,13
CASSLILVREQFF,TGTGCCAGCAGCTTAATCCTTGTCCGCGAGCAGTTCTTC,.,TRBJ2-1,TRBV7-8,.,13
CASSSLNLYEQYF,TGCGCCAGCAGCTCCCTGAACCTCTACGAGCAGTACTTC,.,TRBJ2-7,TRBV5-1,.,13
CASSLGAGGEVTEAFF,TGTGCCAGCAGCTTGGGGGCAGGGGGCGAAGTCACTGAAGCTTTCTTT,TRBD1,TRBJ1-1,TRBV5-5,once,16
CASRPKDAYGYTF,TGTGCCAGCAGGCCAAAAGACGCATATGGCTACACCTTC,.,TRBJ1-2,TRBV7-9,.,13
CASSQEDSYEQYF,TGCGCCAGCAGCCAAGAAGACAGCTACGAGCAGTACTTC,.,TRBJ2-7,TRBV4-1,.,13
CASSQDGAAGSQQGTQYF,TGCGCCAGCAGCCAAGATGGAGCGGCGGGGAGCCAACAAGGGACCCAGTACTTC,.,TRBJ2-5,TRBV4-1,once,18
CASSSLDRGLGETQYF,TGTGCCAGCAGCTCTTTGGACAGGGGCCTGGGGGAGACCCAGTACTTC,TRBD1,TRBJ2-5,TRBV7-9,.,16
CASSFGLDTQYF,TGTGCCAGCAGCTTTGGTCTAGATACGCAGTATTTT,.,TRBJ2-3,TRBV7-9,.,12
CAWSVGTGDGYTF,TGTGCCTGGAGTGTAGGGACGGGGGATGGCTACACCTTC,.,TRBJ1-2,TRBV30,.,13
CASSERLAGAFSYNEQFF,TGTGCCAGCAGTGAACGACTAGCGGGCGCCTTTTCCTACAATGAGCAGTTCTTC,TRBD2,TRBJ2-1,TRBV6-1,.,18
CASSGPALTHEQYF,TGTGCCAGCAGTGGGCCGGCCCTCACCCACGAGCAGTACTTC,.,TRBJ2-7,TRBV6-5,.,14
CASSSGDPTAYEQYF,TGTGCCAGCAGCTCCGGGGACCCGACCGCCTACGAGCAGTACTTC,.,TRBJ2-7,TRBV11-2,.,15
CASSDSSGEQFF,TGTGCCAGCAGCGACTCCTCGGGTGAGCAGTTCTTC,.,TRBJ2-1,TRBV9,.,12
CSVVSRAGPQETQYF,TGCAGCGTTGTGTCTCGAGCGGGCCCCCAAGAGACCCAGTACTTC,.,TRBJ2-5,TRBV29-1,.,15
CASSPDGPSTDTQYF,TGTGCCAGTAGTCCTGACGGGCCGAGCACAGATACGCAGTATTTT,.,TRBJ2-3,TRBV19,.,15
CATGPGPRRSNQPQHF,TGTGCCACGGGCCCCGGACCCCGACGGAGCAATCAGCCCCAGCATTTT,.,TRBJ1-5,TRBV10-3,.,16
CASSQVYPGELFF,TGCGCCAGCAGCCAAGTGTATCCCGGGGAGCTGTTTTTT,.,TRBJ2-2,TRBV4-3,once,13
CASSQERGYEQYF,TGCGCCAGCAGCCAAGAGCGGGGCTACGAGCAGTACTTC,.,TRBJ2-7,TRBV4-1,.,13
CTSSQEKELAEFYNEQFF,TGCACCAGCAGCCAAGAGAAAGAACTAGCGGAGTTCTACAATGAGCAGTTCTTC,.,TRBJ2-1,TRBV1,once,18
CASSGATYEAFF,TGTGCCAGTAGTGGGGCGACCTATGAAGCTTTCTTT,.,TRBJ1-1,TRBV19,.,12
CASSIGTNYGYTF,TGTGCCAGCAGCATTGGGACTAACTATGGCTACACCTTC,.,TRBJ1-2,TRBV14,once,13
CASSRPGETQYF,TGTGCCAGCAGTCGCCCCGGAGAGACCCAGTACTTC,.,TRBJ2-5,TRBV7-9,.,12
CASSPGTGSFHEQYF,TGTGCCAGCAGTCCCGGGACAGGGTCTTTCCACGAGCAGTACTTC,TRBD1,TRBJ2-7,TRBV27,.,15
CSVLSGDSNQPQHF,TGCAGCGTTTTAAGCGGGGACAGCAATCAGCCCCAGCATTTT,.,TRBJ1-5,TRBV29-1,.,14
CASSQDGTGGYTGELFF,TGCGCCAGCAGCCAAGATGGGACAGGGGGATACACCGGGGAGCTGTTTTTT,TRBD1,TRBJ2-2,TRBV4-1,.,17
CASSSPGQAGFYEQYF,TGTGCCAGCAGCTCTCCAGGACAGGCTGGCTTCTACGAGCAGTACTTC,TRBD1,TRBJ2-7,TRBV7-9,.,16
CASSVEEGPLYEQYF,TGTGCCAGCAGCGTAGAGGAGGGGCCGCTTTACGAGCAGTACTTC,.,TRBJ2-7,TRBV9,.,15
CASSPTGMGTEAFF,TGCGCCAGCAGCCCCACAGGGATGGGCACTGAAGCTTTCTTT,.,TRBJ1-1,TRBV4-3,.,14
CASSVDEAGGNEQFF,TGTGCCAGCAGCGTAGATGAAGCGGGAGGGAATGAGCAGTTCTTC,TRBD2,TRBJ2-1,TRBV9,.,15